This T cell receptor beta chain is drawn from a study of cytomegalovirus exposure and HLA in healthy donors. Study-level points and caveats: Reportedly, fewer N-insertions than the roughly 700-donor mean appeared in an Asian-associated ancestry cluster in a later analysis.

The PCR ran on 60 Vbeta and 13 Jbeta primers. Generated by immunoSEQ multiplex PCR, the TCRdb table keeps only in-frame clones and is missing some. The sample records approximately 110,000 clones, about 68% being singletons. With 6 bases clipped from V and 8 bases from J, the junction kept 6 bases outside the gene matches. The CDR3 is 14 amino acids. Germline V lookup: CDR1 SNHLY, CDR2 FYNNEI. This clone has only a few counts. What it recognizes is unknown. The rearrangement links TRBV2 to TRBJ1-4; 10 bases align to TRBD1. Source material: PBMCs. The origin of this receptor is a man younger than 45 in good health and CMV-seropositive. The CDR3 is CASRRQGAGEKLFF. The CDR3 coding sequence is TGTGCCAGCAGGCGACAGGGGGCTGGCGAAAAACTGTTTTTT. Full variable domain (missing parts from reference TRBV2 and TRBJ1-4): EPEVTQTPSHQVTQMGQEVILRCVPISNHLYFYWYRQILGQKVEFLVSFYNNEISEKSEIFDDQFSVERPDGSNFTLKIRSTKLEDSAMYFCASRRQGAGEKLFFGSGTQLSVL.